The 27 T cell receptor beta chains in this list originate from one sample, sequenced in a study of tumor-infiltrating lymphocytes in oesophageal squamous cell carcinoma. TCRdb reprocessed the PCR reads via MiXCR and lists one record per CDR3 protein. The sample shows 10,000 or so distinct CDR3 sequences, about 55% of them seen only once. Sequencing was performed on esophageal tumor tissue. Receptor source: a male donor with esophageal squamous cell carcinoma.

The rearrangement links TRBV7-8 to TRBJ2-7, with D hard to call. The last part of the DNA fits TRBJ2-5 better; the J call may be wrong. Per germline, CDR1 SGHVS and CDR2 FQNEAQ. The CDR3 totals 13 residues. The CDR3 region is CASSSDIQETQYF. Written as DNA, the CDR3 is TGTGCCAGCAGCTCCGACATACAAGAGACCCAGTACTTC.

The V call is TRBV28, the J call TRBJ2-5; D possibly matches TRBD1 or TRBD2 (5 bases each). Germline V gene data show CDR1 as MDHEN and CDR2 as SYDVKM. The germline V and J ends were trimmed by 3 bases and 4 bases, with 9 bases remaining between them. The CDR3 length is 13 residues. DNA of the CDR3: TGTGCCAGCAGTTTCCCAGGGAGAGAGACCCAGTACTTC. Translated: CASSFPGRETQYF.

By share, this clonotype ranks as large. This chain links TRBV7-2 with TRBJ1-2; possibly TRBD1 for D (5 bases). V dropped 1 base and J dropped 4 bases, with 10 bases sitting between them. This CDR3 has 14 amino acids. From germline, CDR1 is SGHTA and CDR2 FQGNSA. This CDR3 reads CASSLGGYAYGYTF. CDR3 nucleotides: TGTGCCAGCAGCTTAGGGGGCTACGCCTATGGCTACACCTTC.

The rearrangement links TRBV7-3 to TRBJ2-1; TRBD2 matches at 8 bases. With V trimmed by 6 bases and J by 8 bases, 12 bases remained unmatched. Germline loops: CDR1 SGHTA, CDR2 FQGTGA. CDR3 length: 15 residues. The CDR3 protein is CASSMGGGRWDEQFF. The CDR3 region has the DNA TGTGCCAGCAGTATGGGCGGGGGGAGGTGGGATGAGCAGTTCTTC.

This clonotype occurred a few times. The chain recombines TRBV7-2 with TRBJ1-5; D call uncertain. CDR1 is SGHTA and CDR2 is FQGNSA in the germline V gene. The ends were cut back, 1 base at V and 5 bases at J, with 12 bases in the middle. This CDR3 region has 15 residues. The CDR3 loop reads CASSLVAGEDQPQHF. The CDR3 region has the DNA TGTGCCAGCAGCTTAGTGGCAGGAGAGGATCAGCCCCAGCATTTT.

By sample share, this clonotype is medium-sized. CDR3 nucleotide sequence: TGTGCCAGCAGCTTAGGAGGTGATACGCAGTATTTT. It translates to CASSLGGDTQYF. This chain joins TRBV11-2 and TRBJ2-3; no reliable D call. Deletions cut 1 base from V and 6 bases from J, with 5 bases between. The CDR3 is 12 amino acids. Germline assignment: CDR1 SGHAT and CDR2 FQNNGV.

The chain is built from TRBV5-6 and TRBJ2-2, with 9 bases aligning to TRBD2. CDR3 size: 17 residues. V was pared by 2 bases and J by 6 bases, with 11 bases of the junction left unmatched. Germline CDR1 is SGHDT and CDR2 is YYEEEE. The CDR3 DNA reads as TGTGCCAGCAGCTTTGGGTTTAGCGGGAGTTCGGCCGGGGAGCTGTTTTTT. This sequence encodes CASSFGFSGSSAGELFF.

This chain connects TRBV7-2 to TRBJ2-6; 7 bases fit TRBD1. TRBJ2-1 explains the end of the DNA better; the J call may be wrong. The CDR3 contains 14 residues. CDR1 and CDR2 (germline): SGHTA, FQGNSA. The CDR3 region is CASSLPQGYQTQFF. DNA of the CDR3: TGTGCCAGCAGCTTACCACAGGGGTACCAGACCCAGTTCTTC.

This clonotype showed up just a few times. A much larger clone lies a single base off, so this may be a read error. The gene calls are TRBV6-1 and TRBJ2-1; TRBD1 is a possible D gene (6 bases). The V gene's germline CDR1 is MNHNS and CDR2 SASEGT. The CDR3 spans 14 residues. The CDR3 spells CATLTPDRAYEQFF. The CDR3 nucleotides are TGTGCTACCCTTACTCCGGACAGAGCCTACGAGCAGTTCTTC.

This clonotype was counted a few times. The rearrangement links TRBV7-3 to TRBJ2-7; TRBD1 might be the D (5 bases). This CDR3 region has 12 residues. In germline, CDR1 is SGHTA, CDR2 FQGTGA. Trimming shortened V by 4 bases and J by 7 bases, and 11 bases separated the two germline ends. The CDR3: CASSSYTGEQYF. CDR3 DNA: TGTGCCAGCAGCTCGTACACAGGAGAGCAGTACTTC.

This chain connects TRBV20-1 to TRBJ1-1; possibly TRBD1 or TRBD2 for D (5 bases each). The tail of the sequence fits TRBJ2-5 better, so the J call may be wrong. Germline V gene data show CDR1 as DFQATT and CDR2 as SNEGSKA (reference sequence). CDR3 size: 12 residues. The CDR3 loop reads CSASPWDETQYF. For the CDR3, the DNA is TGCAGTGCCTCTCCCTGGGACGAGACCCAGTACTTC.

This chain joins TRBV7-6 and TRBJ2-5; the D gene is possibly TRBD1 (5 bases). The J call may be in error: the DNA end matches TRBJ2-7 better. CDR1 is SGHVS and CDR2 is FNYEAQ in the germline V gene. The CDR3 loop spans 13 amino acids. Here the CDR3 DNA reads TGTGCCAGCAGCACAGACAGTTCCTACGAGCAGTACTTC. It yields the protein CASSTDSSYEQYF.

This clonotype has a handful of counts. J is TRBJ2-7 and V is TRBV7-6, with D unresolved. The J call may be wrong; the DNA end is better matched by TRBJ2-1. The CDR3 has 11 amino acids. CDR1 is SGHVS and CDR2 is FNYEAQ in the germline V gene. The CDR3 bases are TGTGCCAGCAGCTTCGGAAATGAGCAGTTCTTC. Its protein product is CASSFGNEQFF.

This chain joins TRBV7-6 and TRBJ2-2, with 9 bases fitting TRBD2. Germline loops: CDR1 SGHVS, CDR2 FNYEAQ. The CDR3 is 17 amino acids. The J segment lost 1 base and the V segment lost 2 bases, leaving 5 bases of the junction unmatched. Written as DNA, the CDR3 is TGTGCCAGCAGCTTACCAGCGGGAGGCGGGAACACCGGGGAGCTGTTTTTT. It codes for CASSLPAGGGNTGELFF.

This clonotype has more than one count but fewer than ten. The chain is built from TRBV3-1 and TRBJ1-2, with D perhaps matching TRBD1 (5 bases). CDR3 size: 15 residues. Germline-derived CDR1 and CDR2 are LGHDT and YNNKEL (reference sequence). Trimming cost V 4 bases and J 4 bases, with 16 bases left between them. The CDR3 loop reads CASSRTGGGSYGYTF. The DNA of the CDR3 is TGTGCCAGCAGCCGGACGGGGGGAGGGAGCTATGGCTACACCTTC. The full variable domain, with the rest looked up from reference TRBV3-1 and TRBJ1-2, is DTAVSQTPKYLVTQMGNDKSIKCEQNLGHDTMYWYKQDSKKFLKIMFSYNNKELIINETVPNRFSPKSPDKAHLNLHINSLELGDSAVYFCASSRTGGGSYGYTFGSGTRLTVV.

V usage is TRBV10-1 and J usage is TRBJ2-3; D unclear. Germline-derived CDR1 and CDR2 are WNHNN and SYGVQD (reference sequence). The CDR3 sequence is 13 residues long. V lost 6 bases to trimming and J lost 3 bases, with 10 bases between them. The CDR3 here is CASRDSRTDTQYF. The CDR3 coding sequence is TGCGCCAGCAGAGACTCGAGAACAGATACGCAGTATTTT.

This sequence joins TRBV7-3 and TRBJ2-5; no clear D. CDR3 length: 12 amino acids. Per the germline V gene, CDR1 is SGHTA and CDR2 is FQGTGA. V lost 5 bases, J lost 3 bases, and 7 bases lay in between. The CDR3: CASSVNKETQYF. The CDR3 region has the DNA TGTGCCAGCAGCGTCAACAAAGAGACCCAGTACTTC.

This chain joins TRBV7-2 and TRBJ2-3; D gene unclear. Germline-derived CDR1 and CDR2 are SGHTA and FQGNSA. The CDR3 covers 14 residues. The ends were cut back, 6 bases at V and 0 bases at J, with 10 bases in the middle. This chain's CDR3 is CASRGPLSTDTQYF. CDR3 in DNA: TGTGCCAGCAGGGGTCCTCTAAGCACAGATACGCAGTATTTT.

The V and J genes are TRBV7-6 and TRBJ2-7, with TRBD1 matching 7 bases. TRBJ2-5 matches the DNA end more closely, so the J call is doubtful. The germline gives CDR1 SGHVS, CDR2 FNYEAQ. This CDR3 is 11 amino acids long. The DNA of the CDR3 is TGTGTCACAGGGGTTCAAGAGACCCAGTACTTC. Translated, it gives CVTGVQETQYF.

The rearrangement links TRBV12-3 or TRBV12-4 to TRBJ2-5; D is ambiguous. Judging by the DNA end, TRBJ2-7 fits better; the J call may be wrong. The CDR3 loop spans 12 amino acids. In DNA form, the CDR3 reads TGTGCCAGCAGTTTAGCGCGGACCGAGCAGTACTTC. Translation: CASSLARTEQYF.

V gene TRBV18 combines with J gene TRBJ2-2; 8 bases match TRBD2. V shed 0 bases, J shed 5 bases, and the junction held 5 bases outside the gene matches. The CDR3 runs 16 residues. CDR1 and CDR2 from the germline V gene are KGHSH and LQKENI. CDR3 DNA: TGTGCCAGCTCACCACCGGGCCGGGAGGGGACCGGGGAGCTGTTTTTT. Translating gives CASSPPGREGTGELFF.

This clonotype was counted a few times. The chain is built from TRBV12-3 or TRBV12-4 and TRBJ2-4; the D gene is possibly TRBD1 (6 bases). The CDR3 is 14 residues long. V shed 1 base and J shed 13 bases, with 17 bases lying between them. The CDR3 spells CASSLDAQGTKQYF. The CDR3 nucleotides read TGTGCCAGCAGTTTAGATGCCCAGGGGACGAAGCAGTACTTC.

This rearrangement joins TRBV7-4 to TRBJ1-1; 11 positions agree with TRBD2. The J call may be in error: the DNA end matches TRBJ2-1 better. Germline CDR1 and CDR2: SGHVT and SQSDAQ. The CDR3 covers 16 residues. The CDR3 is CASSGLLAGVGNEQFF. The CDR3 DNA reads TGTGCCAGCAGCGGACTACTAGCGGGAGTTGGGAATGAGCAGTTCTTC.

The chain uses TRBV10-3 and TRBJ2-6; D not resolved. Germline values: CDR1 ENHRY, CDR2 SYGVKD. V was shortened by 3 bases and J by 18 bases, with 3 bases between the two germline ends. This CDR3 spans 8 amino acids. CDR3 region: CAISDGTF. The CDR3 DNA sequence: TGTGCCATCAGTGATGGGACTTTC.

This clonotype has just a few counts. The CDR3, as DNA: TGCAGTGCTAGACGGCAGGGGAATGAAAAACTGTTTTTT. It translates to CSARRQGNEKLFF. The chain recombines TRBV20-1 with TRBJ1-4; perhaps TRBD1 as D (6 bases). Germline V gene lookup returns CDR1 DFQATT and CDR2 SNEGSKA (reference sequence). This CDR3 is 13 amino acids long. V was clipped by 2 bases and J by 5 bases, with 9 bases between them.

The chain links TRBV11-3 to TRBJ2-1; 10 bases line up with TRBD2. This CDR3 is 16 amino acids long. Trimming cost V 4 bases and J 7 bases; bases outside gene matches: 10. Germline loops: CDR1 SGHNT, CDR2 YENEEA. The CDR3 region is CASSSRLSGGANEQFF. The CDR3 region has the DNA TGTGCCAGCAGCTCCCGACTGAGCGGGGGGGCAAATGAGCAGTTCTTC.

This clonotype has only a few counts. V is TRBV11-1 and J is TRBJ2-5, with 7 bases lining up with TRBD1. CDR3 length: 15 residues. Germline V lookup: CDR1 SGHAT, CDR2 FQDESV (reference sequence). Losses at the gene ends were 1 base for V and 2 bases for J; bases not matched to a gene: 4. The CDR3, as DNA: TGTGCCAGCAGCTTAGGGCAGGGGGAGCAAGAGACCCAGTACTTC. Translating it yields CASSLGQGEQETQYF.